This T cell receptor beta chain was observed in a study of blood T cell repertoires in COVID-19. At the level of the study: COVID-19 samples collected from the United States, Italy and Spain covered acute and convalescent phases. T cells, B-cell-depleted T cells, or PBMCs provided the cDNA or gDNA that served as material.

This CDR3 is built from 16 residues. Trimming cost V 2 bases and J 0 bases; bases outside gene matches: 3. Germline V gene lookup returns CDR1 MNHEY and CDR2 SVGEGT. Authors' analysis steps: The authors estimated nucleated cell counts from reference gene primer amplification. The table came from immunoSEQ multiplex PCR; TCRdb's copy has only in-frame clones and leaves some out. That table furnishes V, J and clone size, whereas the DNA furnished D and trimming. The sample consists of about 59,000 clones, roughly 85% of them appearing once. Sequenced: peripheral blood. The J gene is TRBJ2-3, the V gene TRBV6-2 or TRBV6-3; 9 bases fit TRBD2. The clonotype originates from a human donor in a cohort sampled during active COVID-19. CDR3 nucleotides: TGTGCCAGCAGTTACGGGCTAGCGGGGAGCACAGATACGCAGTATTTT. Its protein product is CASSYGLAGSTDTQYF.